The next 10 T cell receptor beta chains were all read from a single sample in a study of T cell responses to AZD1222 COVID-19 vaccine. Here immunoSEQ multiplex PCR was the method, and the copy in TCRdb shows in-frame clones only, minus some. This table has more than 250,000 clones, 93% appearing once. Sample: peripheral blood, taken on day 0 of AZD1222 vaccination. The receptors were sampled from an adult in good health.

The rearrangement uses TRBV15 and TRBJ2-1, with D perhaps TRBD1 (6 bases). V was cut by 1 base and J by 6 bases, with 13 bases left in between. This CDR3 has 15 residues. Germline CDR1 is LNHNV and CDR2 is YYDKDF (reference sequence). CDR3 amino acids: CATSRGGQPPNEQFF. The CDR3 region has the DNA TGTGCCACCAGCAGAGGGGGACAACCACCCAATGAGCAGTTCTTC.

This rearrangement joins TRBV4-1 to TRBJ2-7; a weak D match, TRBD2 (6 bases). Trimming took 1 base from V and 5 from J, leaving 15 bases between them. The CDR3 extends over 15 amino acids. From germline, CDR1 is MGHRA and CDR2 YSYEKL. This CDR3 reads CASSQGTRTGDEQYF. CDR3 bases: TGCGCCAGCAGCCAAGGCACCCGTACGGGAGACGAGCAGTACTTC.

The genes are TRBV5-5 and TRBJ1-1; 8 bases are shared with TRBD1. V shed 4 bases, J shed 1 base, and the junction held 9 bases outside the gene matches. CDR3 size: 16 residues. Germline CDR1 SGHKS, CDR2 YYEKEE (reference sequence). CDR3 bases: TGTGCCAGCAGCGACCCCCCCGGGACAGGGAACACTGAAGCTTTCTTT. The encoded protein is CASSDPPGTGNTEAFF.

V is TRBV2 and J is TRBJ1-5, with D perhaps matching TRBD1 (6 bases). Germline CDR1 and CDR2: SNHLY and FYNNEI. The CDR3 is 13 residues long. V was pared by 7 bases and J by 6 bases, with 13 bases between. Here the CDR3 DNA reads TGTGCCAGCAACTCGGACAGAGGTCAGCCCCAGCATTTT. Encoded protein: CASNSDRGQPQHF.

This chain joins TRBV9 and TRBJ2-1; TRBD2 agrees at 9 bases. Germline trimming cut 2 bases from V and 3 bases from J; bases unmatched to any gene: 3. Germline CDR1 and CDR2: SGDLS and YYNGEE. The CDR3 has 15 amino acids. The chain's CDR3 is CASSVLAGDYNEQFF. The CDR3 coding sequence is TGTGCCAGCAGCGTCTTAGCGGGAGACTACAATGAGCAGTTCTTC.

CDR3 coding DNA: TGTGCCAGTAGTGTCCTCAGGGACAGCGGGGAGCTGTTTTTT. Its translation is CASSVLRDSGELFF. This chain links TRBV19 with TRBJ2-2, with 7 bases matching TRBD1. The length of the CDR3 is 14 residues. CDR1 is LNHDA and CDR2 is SQIVND in the germline V gene (reference sequence). The junction had 7 bases not matched to a gene; V was cut back by 5 bases and J by 7 bases.

This chain uses TRBV9 with TRBJ2-2; TRBD1 agrees at 10 bases. The junction had 1 base not matched to a gene; V was cut back by 7 bases and J by 4 bases. This CDR3 region has 13 residues. Per the germline V gene, CDR1 is SGDLS and CDR2 is YYNGEE. The CDR3 is CASRDRGTGELFF. DNA for the CDR3: TGTGCCAGCCGGGACAGGGGCACCGGGGAGCTGTTTTTT.

The rearrangement uses TRBV11-1 and TRBJ2-4; D is undetermined. Germline assignment: CDR1 SGHAT and CDR2 FQDESV (reference sequence). The CDR3 sequence is 15 residues long. V shed 1 base and J shed 1 base, with 8 bases lying between them. CDR3 sequence: CASSLDGPAKNIQYF. CDR3 nucleotides: TGTGCCAGCAGCTTAGATGGACCCGCCAAAAACATTCAGTACTTC.

The J gene is TRBJ1-5, the V gene TRBV4-1, with TRBD1 identical over 8 bases. The trim removed 1 base at V and 6 bases at J, leaving 14 bases unmatched. The CDR3 consists of 18 residues. The V gene's germline CDR1 is MGHRA and CDR2 YSYEKL. The CDR3 reads CASSQGGTGFGGRQPQHF. The CDR3 DNA reads TGCGCCAGCAGCCAAGGGGGGACAGGATTCGGGGGGCGTCAGCCCCAGCATTTT.

The V gene is TRBV7-8, the J gene TRBJ1-5; D is unresolved. This CDR3 has 13 residues. The V and J ends lost 2 bases and 7 bases respectively, with 9 bases between them. Germline V gene data show CDR1 as SGHVS and CDR2 as FQNEAQ. CDR3: CASSLSVDQPQHF. The CDR3 coding sequence is TGTGCCAGCAGCTTATCGGTGGACCAGCCCCAGCATTTT.